Listed below are T cell receptor beta chains from one sample, sequenced in a study of blood T cell repertoires in COVID-19. Profiled with immunoSEQ multiplex PCR; TCRdb holds only in-frame clones, not every one. This sample has under 250,000 clones, with roughly nine tenths found just once. The sample comprised peripheral blood. These receptors were collected from a man in his 60s with COVID-19, enrolled during active disease. CDR3s include the opening cysteine and the closing phenylalanine or tryptophan. Each record gives: V gene, CDR3 protein.

v_call: TRBV4-2
cdr3_aa: CASSQDLQGAYYGYTF

v_call: TRBV18
cdr3_aa: CASSPPDTAPGGNTIYF

v_call: TRBV28
cdr3_aa: CASSLSARGLGSPLHF

v_call: TRBV4-1
cdr3_aa: CASSLEDRGTGELFF

v_call: TRBV28
cdr3_aa: CASSFPRLAGNTGELFF

v_call: TRBV5-1
cdr3_aa: CASSLDRGSNQPQHF

v_call: TRBV5-1
cdr3_aa: CASSPDSGTGLYGYTF

v_call: TRBV27
cdr3_aa: CASSLSGGNEQFF

v_call: TRBV29-1
cdr3_aa: CSAGPDRRGGELFF

v_call: TRBV3-1/TRBV3-2
cdr3_aa: CASRQMQGQSPLHF